This T cell receptor (beta chain) is drawn from a study of identical twins. Study results and limitations: Excess sharing between twins was weaker in beta out-of-frame sequences.

Per the germline V gene, CDR1 is SGHTA and CDR2 is FQGNSA. This CDR3 is built from 15 residues. Deletions cut 3 bases from V and 5 bases from J, with 14 bases between. Unique molecular identifiers were present on the cDNA, which also gained a universal primer site by template switching. TCRdb re-analysed the 5' RACE reads in MiXCR, keeping a single row per CDR3 protein. The profile covers a few hundred thousand distinct CDR3 sequences, with 12% appearing a single time and just over 7% taken by the ten largest. Ten or more counts support this clonotype. Its antigen is as yet unknown. These records were also assigned to another study, of yellow fever vaccine responses in identical twins. Per that study: Reportedly, the response of twins' T cells to the vaccine seemed partly convergent, partly personalized.

Sequenced sample: CD8+ T cells sorted from blood. The sequence was obtained from a young woman in good health. V usage is TRBV7-2 and J usage is TRBJ2-1; a weak D match, TRBD2 (5 bases). The CDR3 nucleotides are TGTGCCAGCAGCTTTTTGCGGGTGGGAGACAATGAGCAGTTCTTC. This gives the protein CASSFLRVGDNEQFF.